This T cell receptor (beta chain) was profiled in a study of blood T cells in healthy people across ages. The germline V gene encodes CDR1 SGHRS and CDR2 YFSETQ. The CDR3 spans 14 residues. The J segment lost 7 bases and the V segment lost 4 bases, leaving 10 bases of the junction unmatched. With respect to this clonotype: Being one base from a much bigger clone, this may be a read error.

Then a second PCR, running roughly 7 to 11 cycles, was carried out with a sample-barcoded 5' primer and a J-beta primer mix. TCRdb processed the 5' RACE reads anew with MiXCR; each CDR3 protein has one entry. The sample shows more than 500,000 distinct CDR3 sequences, roughly a quarter of them seen only once. In addition, the sample was reused for a study of T cells of mothers and their children.

This chain links TRBV5-1 with TRBJ2-5, with 7 bases identical to TRBD1. Sequenced input: blood. This TCR was recovered from a boy aged 2 to 9 in good health. CDR3 loop: CASSPSGGRGTQYF. Here the CDR3 DNA reads TGCGCCAGCAGCCCTTCAGGGGGTCGAGGGACCCAGTACTTC.